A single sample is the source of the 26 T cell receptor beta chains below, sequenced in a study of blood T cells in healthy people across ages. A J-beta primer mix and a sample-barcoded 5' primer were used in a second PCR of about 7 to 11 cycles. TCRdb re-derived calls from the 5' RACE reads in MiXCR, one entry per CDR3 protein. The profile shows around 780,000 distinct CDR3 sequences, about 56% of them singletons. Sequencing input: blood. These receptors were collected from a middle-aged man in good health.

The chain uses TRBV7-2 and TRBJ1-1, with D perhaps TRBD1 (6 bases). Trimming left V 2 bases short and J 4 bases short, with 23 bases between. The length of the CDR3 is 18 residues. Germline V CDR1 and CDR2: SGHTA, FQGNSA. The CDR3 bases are TGTGCCAGCAGCTTAAAAGCTTCCCCCGGGCAGGACAGCACTGAAGCTTTCTTT. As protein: CASSLKASPGQDSTEAFF.

The CDR3 reads CASSVGQQLDEQYF. The CDR3 nucleotides read TGTGCCAGCAGTGTAGGACAGCAATTGGACGAGCAGTACTTC. The chain uses TRBV27 and TRBJ2-5, with D tentatively TRBD1 (6 bases). The better agreement between TRBJ2-7 and the DNA end casts doubt on the J call. CDR1 MNHEY and CDR2 SMNVEV come from the germline V gene (reference sequence). This CDR3 region has 14 residues.

This CDR3 reads CASSFGTNGEKLFF. CDR3 nucleotide sequence: TGTGCCAGCAGTTTTGGGACAAACGGTGAAAAACTGTTTTTT. The chain uses TRBV12-3 or TRBV12-4 and TRBJ1-4, with D perhaps TRBD1 (6 bases). CDR3 length: 14 amino acids. V gave up 3 bases and J gave up 7 bases, with 12 bases separating them.

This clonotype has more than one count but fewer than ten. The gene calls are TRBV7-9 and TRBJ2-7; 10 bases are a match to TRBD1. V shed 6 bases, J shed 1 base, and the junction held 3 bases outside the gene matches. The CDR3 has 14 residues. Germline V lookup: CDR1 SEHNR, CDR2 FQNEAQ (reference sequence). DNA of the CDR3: TGTGCCAGCAGTGGACAGGGGGAGTCCTACGAGCAGTACTTC. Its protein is CASSGQGESYEQYF.

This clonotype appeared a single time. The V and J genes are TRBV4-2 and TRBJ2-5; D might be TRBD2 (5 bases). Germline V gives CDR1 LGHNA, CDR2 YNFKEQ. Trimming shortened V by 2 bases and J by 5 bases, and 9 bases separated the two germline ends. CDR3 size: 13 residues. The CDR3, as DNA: TGTGCCAGCAGCCAACTAACGGGGGAGACCCAGTACTTC. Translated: CASSQLTGETQYF.

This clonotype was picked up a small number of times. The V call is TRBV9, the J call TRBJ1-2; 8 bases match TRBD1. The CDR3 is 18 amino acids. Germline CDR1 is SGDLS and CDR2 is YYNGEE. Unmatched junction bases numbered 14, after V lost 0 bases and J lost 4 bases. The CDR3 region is CASSVEPTPGQAGYGYTF. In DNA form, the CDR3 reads TGTGCCAGCAGCGTAGAGCCTACTCCGGGACAGGCTGGCTATGGCTACACCTTC.

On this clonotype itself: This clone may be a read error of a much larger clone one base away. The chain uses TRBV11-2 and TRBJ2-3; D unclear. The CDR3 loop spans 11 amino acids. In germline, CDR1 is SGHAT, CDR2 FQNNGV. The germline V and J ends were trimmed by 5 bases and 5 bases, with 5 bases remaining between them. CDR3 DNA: TGTGCCAGCAGCCCAGTAGATACGCAGTATTTT. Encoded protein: CASSPVDTQYF.

The CDR3 here is CASSPYRVRNQPQHF. CDR3 DNA sequence: TGTGCCAGCAGTCCATACAGGGTACGGAATCAGCCCCAGCATTTT. This chain joins TRBV28 and TRBJ1-5; D possibly corresponds to TRBD1 (6 bases). The CDR3 runs to 15 residues. The V end was cut by 5 bases, the J end by 4 bases, with 15 bases between. CDR1 and CDR2 (germline): MDHEN, SYDVKM.

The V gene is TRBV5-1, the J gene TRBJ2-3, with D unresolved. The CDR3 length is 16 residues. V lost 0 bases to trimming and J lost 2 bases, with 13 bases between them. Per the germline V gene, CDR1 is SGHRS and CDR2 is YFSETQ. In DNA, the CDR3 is TGCGCCAGCAGCTTGGAGAAGAGCACCCACACAGATACGCAGTATTTT. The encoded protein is CASSLEKSTHTDTQYF. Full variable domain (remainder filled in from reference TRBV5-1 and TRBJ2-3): KAGVTQTPRYLIKTRGQQVTLSCSPISGHRSVSWYQQTPGQGLQFLFEYFSETQRNKGNFPGRFSGRQFSNSRSEMNVSTLELGDSALYLCASSLEKSTHTDTQYFGPGTRLTVL.

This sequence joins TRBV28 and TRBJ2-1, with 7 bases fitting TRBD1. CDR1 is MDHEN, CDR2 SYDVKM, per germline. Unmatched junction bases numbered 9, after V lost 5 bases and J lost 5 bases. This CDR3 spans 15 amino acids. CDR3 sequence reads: CASSPYRGGNNEQFF. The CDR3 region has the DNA TGTGCCAGCAGTCCTTACAGGGGTGGAAACAATGAGCAGTTCTTC.

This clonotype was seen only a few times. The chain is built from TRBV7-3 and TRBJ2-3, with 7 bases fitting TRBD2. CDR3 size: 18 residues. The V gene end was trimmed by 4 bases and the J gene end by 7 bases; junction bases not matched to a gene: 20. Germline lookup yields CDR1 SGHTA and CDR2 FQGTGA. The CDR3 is CASSSERTGTIGSHTQYF. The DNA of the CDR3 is TGTGCCAGCAGCTCCGAACGTACCGGGACTATAGGTTCCCATACGCAGTATTTT.

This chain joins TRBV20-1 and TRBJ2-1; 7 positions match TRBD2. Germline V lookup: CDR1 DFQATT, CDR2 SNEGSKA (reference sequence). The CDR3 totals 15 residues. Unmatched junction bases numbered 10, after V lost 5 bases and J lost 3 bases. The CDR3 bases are TGCAGTGCTCCCTGGGGGGGGACTCTCTACAATGAGCAGTTCTTC. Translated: CSAPWGGTLYNEQFF.

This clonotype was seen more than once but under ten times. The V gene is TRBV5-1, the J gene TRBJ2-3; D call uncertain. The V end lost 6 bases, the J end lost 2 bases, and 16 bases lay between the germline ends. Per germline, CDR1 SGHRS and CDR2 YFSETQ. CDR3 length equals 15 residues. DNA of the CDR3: TGCGCCAGCACGCTAGGGCAGGCATACACAGATACGCAGTATTTT. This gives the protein CASTLGQAYTDTQYF.

The CDR3 DNA reads TGTGCCAGCAGTTTTACAGGTCAGCGTGGCGAGCAGTACTTC. This translates into CASSFTGQRGEQYF. The rearrangement links TRBV12-3 or TRBV12-4 to TRBJ2-7; perhaps TRBD1 as D (5 bases). Trimming removed 3 bases at V and 6 bases at J, with 15 bases between. The CDR3 totals 14 residues.

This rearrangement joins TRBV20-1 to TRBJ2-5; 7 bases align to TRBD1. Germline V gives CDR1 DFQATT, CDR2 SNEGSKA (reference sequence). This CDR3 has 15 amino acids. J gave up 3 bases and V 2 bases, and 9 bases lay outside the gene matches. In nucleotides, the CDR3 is TGCAGTGCTAGACGTCCCGGGACAGACAAAGAGACCCAGTACTTC. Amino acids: CSARRPGTDKETQYF.

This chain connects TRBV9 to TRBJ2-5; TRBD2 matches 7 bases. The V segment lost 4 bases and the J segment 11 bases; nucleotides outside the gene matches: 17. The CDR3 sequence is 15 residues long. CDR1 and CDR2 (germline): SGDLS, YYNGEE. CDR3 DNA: TGTGCCAGCAGCCTAGAGGGAGGGCCCTACAATGAGCAGTACTTC. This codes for CASSLEGGPYNEQYF. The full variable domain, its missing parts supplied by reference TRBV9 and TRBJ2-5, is DSGVTQTPKHLITATGQRVTLRCSPRSGDLSVYWYQQSLDQGLQFLIQYYNGEERAKGNILERFSAQQFPDLHSELNLSSLELGDSALYFCASSLEGGPYNEQYFGPGTRLLVL.

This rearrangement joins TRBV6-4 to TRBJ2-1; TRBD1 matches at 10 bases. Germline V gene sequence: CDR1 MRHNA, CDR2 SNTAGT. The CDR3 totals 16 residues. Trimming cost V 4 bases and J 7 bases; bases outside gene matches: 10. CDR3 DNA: TGTGCCAGCAGTGGCCGACCGGGACAGGGGAGGAATGAGCAGTTCTTC. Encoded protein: CASSGRPGQGRNEQFF.

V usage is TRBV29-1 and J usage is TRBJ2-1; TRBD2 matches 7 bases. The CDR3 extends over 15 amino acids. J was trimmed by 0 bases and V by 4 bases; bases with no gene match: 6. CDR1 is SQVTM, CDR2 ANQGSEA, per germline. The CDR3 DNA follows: TGCAGCGTTGTCGGTGGGAGGGCCTCCTACAATGAGCAGTTCTTC. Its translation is CSVVGGRASYNEQFF.

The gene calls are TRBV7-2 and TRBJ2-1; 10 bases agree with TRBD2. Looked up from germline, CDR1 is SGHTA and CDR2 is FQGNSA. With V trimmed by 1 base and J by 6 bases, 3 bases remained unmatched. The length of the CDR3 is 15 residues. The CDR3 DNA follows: TGTGCCAGCAGCTTAGTAGGGACTAGCGTCAATGAGCAGTTCTTC. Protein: CASSLVGTSVNEQFF.

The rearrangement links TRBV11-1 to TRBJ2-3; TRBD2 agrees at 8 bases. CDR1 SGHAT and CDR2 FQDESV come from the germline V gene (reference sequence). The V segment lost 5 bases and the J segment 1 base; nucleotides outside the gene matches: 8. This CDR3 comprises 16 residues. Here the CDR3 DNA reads TGTGCCAGCAGCCCGGGGGGGAAACCTGGCACAGATACGCAGTATTTT. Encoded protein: CASSPGGKPGTDTQYF.

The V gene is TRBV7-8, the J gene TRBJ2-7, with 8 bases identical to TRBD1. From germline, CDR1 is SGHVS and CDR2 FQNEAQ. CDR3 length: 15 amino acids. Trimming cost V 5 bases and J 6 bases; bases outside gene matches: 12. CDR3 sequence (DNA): TGTGCCAGCAGCGGACTTTGGACAGGGTCTCTCGAGCAGTACTTC. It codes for CASSGLWTGSLEQYF.

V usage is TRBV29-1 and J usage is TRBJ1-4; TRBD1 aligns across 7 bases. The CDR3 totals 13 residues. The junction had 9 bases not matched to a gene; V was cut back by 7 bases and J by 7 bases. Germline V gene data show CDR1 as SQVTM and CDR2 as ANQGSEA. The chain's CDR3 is CSARQGSGEKLFF. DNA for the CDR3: TGCAGCGCACGACAGGGATCGGGTGAAAAACTGTTTTTT. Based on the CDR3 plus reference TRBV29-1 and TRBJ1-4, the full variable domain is SAVISQKPSRDICQRGTSLTIQCQVDSQVTMMFWYRQQPGQSLTLIATANQGSEATYESGFVIDKFPISRPNLTFSTLTVSNMSPEDSSIYLCSARQGSGEKLFFGSGTQLSVL.

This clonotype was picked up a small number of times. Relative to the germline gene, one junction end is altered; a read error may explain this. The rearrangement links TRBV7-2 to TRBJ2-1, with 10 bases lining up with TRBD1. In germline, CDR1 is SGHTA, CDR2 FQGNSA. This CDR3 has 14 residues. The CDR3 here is CASSLDRGRIQQFF. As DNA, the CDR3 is TGTGCCAGCAGTTTAGACAGGGGGCGCATCCAGCAGTTCTTC.

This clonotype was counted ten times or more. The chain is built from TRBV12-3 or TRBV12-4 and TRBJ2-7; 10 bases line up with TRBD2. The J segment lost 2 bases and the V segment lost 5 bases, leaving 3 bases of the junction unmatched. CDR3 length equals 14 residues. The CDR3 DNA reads TGTGCCAGCAGTCCAGGACTAGCGGCCTACGAGCAGTACTTC. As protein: CASSPGLAAYEQYF.

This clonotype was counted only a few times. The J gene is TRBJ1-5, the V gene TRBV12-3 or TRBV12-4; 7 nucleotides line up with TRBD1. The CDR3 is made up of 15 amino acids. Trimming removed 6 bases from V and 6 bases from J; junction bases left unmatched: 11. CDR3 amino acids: CASSPLQGGVQPQHF. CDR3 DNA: TGTGCCAGCAGCCCGTTGCAGGGGGGCGTTCAGCCCCAGCATTTT.

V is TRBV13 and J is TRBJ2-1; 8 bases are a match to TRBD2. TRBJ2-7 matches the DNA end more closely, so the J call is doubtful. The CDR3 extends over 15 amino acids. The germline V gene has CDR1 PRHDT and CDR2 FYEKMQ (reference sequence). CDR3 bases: TGTGCCAGCAGCTTCGCCGGGACTAGAGACAATGAGCAGTACTTC. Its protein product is CASSFAGTRDNEQYF.